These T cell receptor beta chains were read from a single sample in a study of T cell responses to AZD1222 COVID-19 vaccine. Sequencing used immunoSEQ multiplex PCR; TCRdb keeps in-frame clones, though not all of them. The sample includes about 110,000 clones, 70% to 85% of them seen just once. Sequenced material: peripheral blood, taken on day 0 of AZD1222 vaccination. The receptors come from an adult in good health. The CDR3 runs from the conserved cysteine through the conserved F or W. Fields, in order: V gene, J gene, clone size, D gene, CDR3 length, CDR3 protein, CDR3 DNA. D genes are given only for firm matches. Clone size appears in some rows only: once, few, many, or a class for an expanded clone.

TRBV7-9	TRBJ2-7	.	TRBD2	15	CASSLGTSSSYEQYF	TGTGCCAGCAGCTTGGGGACTAGCAGCTCCTACGAGCAGTACTTC
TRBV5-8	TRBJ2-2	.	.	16	CASSSGGGANTGELFF	TGTGCCAGCAGCTCAGGAGGGGGGGCGAACACCGGGGAGCTGTTTTTT
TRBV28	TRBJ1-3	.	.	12	CASSLRGSLIYF	TGTGCCAGCAGTTTACGTGGGAGTCTTATATATTTT
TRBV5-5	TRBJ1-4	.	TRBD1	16	CASSLVPGTGFGKLFF	TGTGCCAGCAGCTTGGTCCCCGGGACAGGGTTCGGAAAACTGTTTTTT
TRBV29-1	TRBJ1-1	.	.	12	CSVKRGETEAFF	TGCAGCGTTAAACGGGGAGAGACTGAAGCTTTCTTT
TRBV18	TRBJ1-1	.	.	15	CASSPPGGAHSEAFF	TGTGCCAGCTCACCACCGGGAGGCGCCCACAGTGAAGCTTTCTTT
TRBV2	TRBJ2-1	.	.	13	CASSGGGAGEQFF	TGTGCCAGCAGTGGTGGGGGAGCGGGTGAGCAGTTCTTC
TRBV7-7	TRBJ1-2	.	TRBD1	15	CASSPRTGGHYGYTF	TGTGCTAGCAGCCCCCGGACAGGGGGGCACTATGGCTACACCTTC
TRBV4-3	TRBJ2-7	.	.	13	CASSHSYSSEQYF	TGCGCCAGCAGCCATAGTTACAGCAGCGAGCAGTACTTC
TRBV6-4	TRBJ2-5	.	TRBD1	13	CASSRDRQETQYF	TGTGCCAGCAGTAGGGACAGACAAGAGACCCAGTACTTC
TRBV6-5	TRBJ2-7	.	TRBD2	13	CASRSGGLSQQYF	TGTGCCAGCAGAAGCGGGGGACTCTCCCAGCAGTACTTC
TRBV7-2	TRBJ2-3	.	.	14	CASSLGLATNTQYF	TGTGCCAGCAGCTTAGGGCTAGCTACGAATACGCAGTATTTT
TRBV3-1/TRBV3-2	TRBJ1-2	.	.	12	CASSQDLSLLLF	TGTGCCAGCAGCCAAGATTTGTCACTTCTTCTCTTC
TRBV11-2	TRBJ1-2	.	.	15	CASSLDRVGNYGYTF	TGTGCCAGCAGCTTAGATCGTGTGGGTAACTATGGCTACACCTTC
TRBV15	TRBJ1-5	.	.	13	CATSIGRGQPQHF	TGTGCCACCAGCATTGGACGGGGTCAGCCCCAGCATTTT
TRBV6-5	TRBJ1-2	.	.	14	CASDPSVATYGYTF	TGTGCCAGCGATCCCTCCGTCGCTACCTATGGCTACACCTTC
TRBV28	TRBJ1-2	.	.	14	CASSFNGRSYGYTF	TGTGCCAGCAGTTTCAACGGCCGGAGCTATGGCTACACCTTC
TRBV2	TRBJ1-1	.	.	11	CASSGYTEAFF	TGTGCCAGCAGCGGGTACACTGAAGCTTTCTTT
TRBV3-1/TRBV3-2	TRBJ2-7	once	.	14	CASSPFRGTYEQYF	TGTGCCAGCAGCCCTTTTCGGGGGACCTACGAGCAGTACTTC
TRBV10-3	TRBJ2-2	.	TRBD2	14	CAISEVAGTGELFF	TGTGCCATCAGTGAGGTAGCGGGCACCGGGGAGCTGTTTTTT
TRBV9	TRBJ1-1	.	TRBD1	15	CASSVGTGRETEAFF	TGTGCCAGCAGCGTTGGGACAGGGAGGGAAACTGAAGCTTTCTTT
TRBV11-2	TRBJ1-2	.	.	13	CASSPRTAYGYTF	TGTGCCAGCAGCCCCAGGACTGCTTATGGCTACACCTTC
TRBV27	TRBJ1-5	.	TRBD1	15	CASSPRRDRYQPQHF	TGTGCCAGCAGCCCCCGGCGGGACAGGTATCAGCCCCAGCATTTT
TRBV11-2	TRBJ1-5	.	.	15	CASSLDTAANQPQHF	TGTGCCAGCAGCTTAGACACGGCAGCTAATCAGCCCCAGCATTTT
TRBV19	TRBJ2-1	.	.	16	CASSMKAPGDYNEQFF	TGTGCCAGTAGTATGAAGGCCCCAGGAGACTACAATGAGCAGTTCTTC
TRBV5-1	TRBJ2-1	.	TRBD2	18	CASSLAISLADSYNEQFF	TGCGCCAGCAGCTTGGCCATTTCGCTAGCGGACTCCTACAATGAGCAGTTCTTC
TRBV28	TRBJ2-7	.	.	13	CASLRRIPYEQYF	TGTGCCAGCCTACGGCGGATTCCCTACGAGCAGTACTTC
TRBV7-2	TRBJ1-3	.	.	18	CASSPRGGRKIDGNTIYF	TGTGCCAGCAGCCCCCGGGGGGGCAGAAAGATTGATGGAAACACCATATATTTT
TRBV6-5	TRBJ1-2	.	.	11	CASSSGVGYTF	TGTGCCAGCAGTTCAGGGGTGGGCTACACCTTC
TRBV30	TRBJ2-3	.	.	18	CAWSVRLGIGTRTDTQYF	TGTGCCTGGAGTGTAAGGCTAGGCATCGGGACTCGCACAGATACGCAGTATTTT
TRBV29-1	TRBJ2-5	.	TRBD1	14	CSADRANEVETQYF	TGCAGCGCCGACAGGGCCAACGAGGTTGAGACCCAGTACTTC
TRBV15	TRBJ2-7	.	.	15	CATSRKGADVDEQYF	TGTGCCACCAGCAGAAAAGGAGCAGACGTCGACGAGCAGTACTTC
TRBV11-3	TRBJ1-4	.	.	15	CASSLVGGVGEKLFF	TGTGCCAGCAGCCTTGTAGGAGGGGTTGGTGAAAAACTGTTTTTT
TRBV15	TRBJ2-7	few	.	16	CATSRYKTGTGYEQYF	TGTGCCACCAGCAGGTATAAGACAGGGACTGGGTACGAGCAGTACTTC
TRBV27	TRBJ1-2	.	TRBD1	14	CASSPGTGRDGYTF	TGTGCCAGCAGTCCTGGGACAGGAAGGGATGGCTACACCTTC
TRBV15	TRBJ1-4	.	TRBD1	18	CATSRDRGQGGFGEKLFF	TGTGCCACCAGCAGAGATCGGGGACAGGGAGGATTCGGAGAAAAACTGTTTTTT
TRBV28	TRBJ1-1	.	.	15	CASSGGDAGNTEAFF	TGTGCCAGCAGTGGGGGGGACGCTGGGAACACTGAAGCTTTCTTT
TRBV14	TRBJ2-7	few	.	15	CASSHGWPGSYEQYF	TGTGCCAGCAGCCATGGGTGGCCCGGGTCCTACGAGCAGTACTTC
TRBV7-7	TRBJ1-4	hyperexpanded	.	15	CASSPGTGRGEKLFF	TGTGCTAGCAGCCCGGGGACGGGCCGGGGTGAAAAACTGTTTTTT
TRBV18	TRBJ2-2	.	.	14	CASSPSLNTGELFF	TGTGCCAGCTCACCTAGCCTGAACACCGGGGAGCTGTTTTTT
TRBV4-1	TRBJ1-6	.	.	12	CASSQGVSPLHF	TGCGCCAGCAGCCAAGGTGTTTCACCCCTCCACTTT